This T cell receptor (beta chain) was identified during a study of tissue T cells after allogeneic stem cell transplantation. The time point is: mouse harvest day 14 after allogeneic transplant. Tail vein injection delivered 10^7 T-cell-depleted bone marrow cells and 10^6 splenic CD5+ T cells. The CDR3 sequence is 14 residues long. Germline V lookup: CDR1 NNHDY, CDR2 SYVADS. The V and J ends lost 4 bases and 7 bases, in that order; junction bases with no gene match: 5. For this clone: Each gene name is a mouse one. The CDR3 end lies 1 residue beyond the end of the read and is filled in from the germline J gene.

CDR3 sequences, V/J genes, frequencies and template counts came from survey-depth TCRbeta sequencing. Measured with immunoSEQ multiplex PCR; TCRdb has only the in-frame clones, and not every one. The data contain over 1,400 clones, 45% to 60% of them singletons. The receptor was isolated from a female BALB/c mouse given C57BL/6 T cells with graft-versus-host disease after an allogeneic hematopoietic cell transplant. Sequenced sample: liver tissue. This chain joins TRBV13-3 and TRBJ2-7, with TRBD2 matching 13 bases. Partial CDR3 DNA: TGTGCCAGCAGTCTGGACTGGGGGGGCGCGGAACAGTAC. Its protein is CASSLDWGGAEQY. The full CDR3 sequence reads CASSLDWGGAEQYF.